These 10 T cell receptor beta chains were all obtained from the same sample, sequenced in a study of blood T cell repertoires in COVID-19. Repertoires were generated with immunoSEQ multiplex PCR, while TCRdb's copy carries only in-frame clones and drops some. The table lists approximately 330,000 clones, around 87% of them singletons. Sequenced sample: peripheral blood. The receptors originated from a woman between 40 and 50 years old with COVID-19, enrolled during active disease.

The rearrangement joins TRBV7-9 to TRBJ1-3, with D possibly TRBD1 on 6 matching bases. Trimming took off 7 bases at V and 11 bases at J, with 24 bases between the two ends. CDR1 is SEHNR, CDR2 FQNEAQ, per germline (reference sequence). This CDR3 is built from 15 residues. CDR3 protein: CASTDNSGESPSIYF. CDR3 bases: TGTGCCAGCACCGATAACTCAGGGGAAAGTCCTTCCATATATTTT. Drawing the rest from reference TRBV7-9 and TRBJ1-3, the complete variable domain is DTGVSQNPRHKITKRGQNVTFRCDPISEHNRLYWYRQTLGQGPEFLTYFQNEAQLEKSRLLSDRFSAERPKGSFSTLEIQRTEQGDSAMYLCASTDNSGESPSIYFGEGSWLTVV.

A single count supports this clone. V gene TRBV20-1 combines with J gene TRBJ2-7; 11 bases line up with TRBD1. In germline, CDR1 is DFQATT, CDR2 SNEGSKA (reference sequence). V shed 3 bases and J 5 bases; nucleotides not matched to a gene: 15. This CDR3 is 17 amino acids long. The CDR3 spells CSASTLGQGGFEDEQYF. CDR3 DNA sequence: TGCAGTGCTAGTACGCTGGGACAGGGGGGTTTTGAGGACGAGCAGTACTTC.

The V gene is TRBV9, the J gene TRBJ2-1; TRBD2 agrees at 12 bases. With V trimmed by 5 bases and J by 8 bases, 8 bases remained unmatched. Germline CDR1 SGDLS, CDR2 YYNGEE. CDR3 length: 15 amino acids. The CDR3 loop reads CASSRLAGEGYEQFF. CDR3 coding DNA: TGTGCCAGCAGTAGACTAGCGGGAGAGGGGTATGAGCAGTTCTTC.

The rearrangement links TRBV5-1 to TRBJ1-1; no firm D call. CDR1 is SGHRS and CDR2 is YFSETQ in the germline V gene. V gave up 0 bases and J gave up 5 bases, with 11 bases separating them. The CDR3 consists of 14 residues. CDR3 nucleotides: TGCGCCAGCAGCTTGGGAGGGTTAATAACTGAAGCTTTCTTT. As protein: CASSLGGLITEAFF.

The chain couples TRBV9 to TRBJ2-2, with D possibly being TRBD1 (6 bases). Deletions cut 0 bases from V and 0 bases from J, with 12 bases between. The CDR3 length is 17 residues. The V gene's germline CDR1 is SGDLS and CDR2 YYNGEE. Here the CDR3 reads CASSVAERGTNTGELFF. DNA of the CDR3: TGTGCCAGCAGCGTAGCGGAGAGGGGGACGAACACCGGGGAGCTGTTTTTT.

This clone was seen just once. The rearrangement links TRBV9 to TRBJ1-3; D unresolved. The CDR3 loop spans 17 amino acids. The ends were cut back, 1 base at V and 0 bases at J, with 14 bases in the middle. From germline, CDR1 is SGDLS and CDR2 YYNGEE. The CDR3 spells CASSVTAGPNSGNTIYF. The CDR3, as DNA: TGTGCCAGCAGCGTAACCGCGGGCCCGAACTCTGGAAACACCATATATTTT.

The CDR3 coding sequence is TGTGCCAGCAGTTTGAGCCTTGGGAGTAACACTGAAGCTTTCTTT. Translated: CASSLSLGSNTEAFF. The genes are TRBV5-4 and TRBJ1-1; D remains ambiguous. CDR1 is SGHNT, CDR2 YYREEE, per germline (reference sequence). The CDR3 is 15 amino acids. Deletions cut 5 bases from V and 2 bases from J, with 16 bases between.

The chain employs TRBV19 and TRBJ2-6, with D tentatively TRBD2 (7 bases). This CDR3 has 19 residues. Trimming removed 6 bases from V and 0 bases from J, with 21 bases in between. Germline V CDR1 and CDR2: LNHDA, SQIVND (reference sequence). CDR3: CASRRAAGAWFSGANVLTF. The CDR3 nucleotides are TGTGCCAGTAGAAGAGCCGCGGGGGCATGGTTCTCTGGGGCCAACGTCCTGACTTTC.

This rearrangement joins TRBV28 to TRBJ2-1; 8 positions agree with TRBD2. The germline gives CDR1 MDHEN, CDR2 SYDVKM. V shed 5 bases, J shed 7 bases, and the junction held 13 bases outside the gene matches. The CDR3 spans 16 residues. CDR3 coding DNA: TGTGCCAGCAGTGTACATTCGGGACTAGGGTCTAATGAGCAGTTCTTC. Translating it yields CASSVHSGLGSNEQFF.

The chain has TRBV4-1 and TRBJ2-4; D perhaps matches TRBD2 (6 bases). The germline CDR1 and CDR2 sequences are MGHRA and YSYEKL. Trimming removed 1 base at V and 6 bases at J, with 16 bases between. The CDR3 runs 16 residues. CDR3 residues: CASSQGRTTRGNIQYF. The CDR3 coding sequence is TGCGCCAGCAGCCAAGGTAGGACTACCCGGGGAAACATTCAGTACTTC.